Presented here are 9 T cell receptor beta chains from one specimen sequenced in a study of T cells in Graves' hyperthyroidism and ophthalmopathy. Template material for amplifying TCR beta CDR3 regions consisted of RNA transcripts. With the HTBI primer set, the TCR CDR3 went through a first round of RT-PCR. TCRdb called the multiplex PCR reads again in MiXCR, with one record for every CDR3 protein. The table shows approximately 360,000 distinct CDR3 sequences, with approximately 25% occurring only once. The sample comprised blood. The receptor set was obtained from a man between 50 and 59 years old with Graves' hyperthyroidism.

This clonotype was detected once. CDR3 region: CAWTLRPEAFF. The CDR3 nucleotides are TGTGCCTGGACTCTAAGGCCGGAAGCTTTCTTT. The chain is built from TRBV30 and TRBJ1-1; no definite D call. The CDR3 sequence is 11 residues long. In germline, CDR1 is GTSNPN, CDR2 SVGIG (reference sequence). Trimming stripped 4 bases from V and 8 bases from J, with 11 bases between.

This clonotype came up a few times. V gene TRBV3-1 combines with J gene TRBJ2-2; a possible D gene is TRBD1 (5 bases). In germline, CDR1 is LGHDT, CDR2 YNNKEL (reference sequence). The V gene lost 6 bases and the J gene lost 6 bases, with 8 bases spanning the gap. The CDR3 extends over 12 amino acids. The CDR3 reads CASRVTAGELFF. For the CDR3, the DNA is TGTGCCAGCAGGGTGACAGCCGGGGAGCTGTTTTTT.

The chain uses TRBV6-5 and TRBJ2-1; D is ambiguous. Looked up from germline, CDR1 is MNHEY and CDR2 is SVGAGI. Trimming left V 0 bases short and J 0 bases short, with 15 bases between. This CDR3 contains 18 residues. CDR3 sequence reads: CASSYSNNWRSSYNEQFF. The CDR3 DNA reads as TGTGCCAGCAGTTACTCCAACAACTGGAGAAGCTCCTACAATGAGCAGTTCTTC.

This clonotype appeared a few times. The chain combines TRBV4-1 with TRBJ2-1, with TRBD2 matching over 13 bases. This CDR3 region has 16 residues. Germline V gene data show CDR1 as MGHRA and CDR2 as YSYEKL. After removal of 1 base from V and 9 bases from J, the junction contained 6 bases not matched to a gene. The CDR3 is CASSQAPGLAGIEQFF. In DNA, the CDR3 is TGCGCCAGCAGCCAAGCTCCGGGACTAGCGGGAATTGAGCAGTTCTTC.

This clonotype was seen ten or more times. The rearrangement uses TRBV14 and TRBJ1-3; the D is unclear. The CDR3 totals 12 residues. Trimming cost V 3 bases and J 4 bases, with 4 bases left between them. Germline V CDR1 and CDR2: SGHDN, FVKESK. CDR3: CASSHGGNTIYF. In DNA, the CDR3 is TGTGCCAGCAGCCACGGCGGAAACACCATATATTTT.

This clonotype was detected only a few times. The chain combines TRBV11-2 with TRBJ1-6, with D hard to call. V shed 1 base and J shed 11 bases, with 6 bases lying between them. Germline V gives CDR1 SGHAT, CDR2 FQNNGV. The CDR3 covers 12 residues. CDR3 residues: CASSLAGAPLHF. In nucleotides, the CDR3 is TGTGCCAGCAGCTTAGCCGGGGCACCCCTCCACTTT.

This chain joins TRBV11-3 and TRBJ2-2; weak D call: TRBD1 (6 bases). Trimming removed 5 bases from V and 8 bases from J, with 12 bases in between. Germline CDR1 reads SGHNT; CDR2 reads YENEEA. The CDR3 covers 13 residues. This CDR3 is CASSPPGHGELFF. The CDR3 bases are TGTGCCAGCAGCCCGCCGGGACATGGGGAGCTGTTTTTT.

This clonotype was counted a few times. The rearrangement joins TRBV28 to TRBJ2-5; D assignment may be TRBD1 or TRBD2 (5 bases each). This CDR3 spans 15 amino acids. Germline V gives CDR1 MDHEN, CDR2 SYDVKM. Deletions cut 5 bases from V and 7 bases from J, with 20 bases between. The CDR3, as DNA: TGTGCCAGCAGTCTCCCCGGGACGGCCCGGGGGACCCAGTACTTC. The encoded protein is CASSLPGTARGTQYF.

This clonotype has a handful of counts. This chain links TRBV20-1 with TRBJ1-2; a possible D gene is TRBD1 (5 bases). CDR1 DFQATT and CDR2 SNEGSKA come from the germline V gene (reference sequence). This CDR3 contains 11 residues. Trimming cost V 6 bases and J 5 bases, with 10 bases left between them. CDR3 nucleotide sequence: TGCAGTGCGCACGGGGCTTATGGCTACACCTTC. Protein product: CSAHGAYGYTF.